This passage covers 21 T cell receptor beta chains from one sample sequenced in a study of blood T cell repertoires in COVID-19. The method was immunoSEQ multiplex PCR; TCRdb's version includes in-frame clones alone and lacks a portion of them. Here the sample spans 350,000 to 400,000 clones, 80% to 90% being singletons. The sample consisted of PBMCs or T cells enriched from blood (not recorded which). Receptors originate from a man in his forties in a cohort exposed to, infected with or recovered from COVID-19 (not recorded which).

This rearrangement joins TRBV5-4 to TRBJ1-4; TRBD1 agrees at 7 bases. The ends lost 4 bases at V and 0 bases at J; junction bases unmatched: 3. The CDR3 length is 15 residues. From germline, CDR1 is SGHNT and CDR2 YYREEE (reference sequence). The CDR3 nucleotides read TGTGCCAGCAGCGCGGGGACAGCAACTAATGAAAAACTGTTTTTT. Protein: CASSAGTATNEKLFF. Using reference TRBV5-4 and TRBJ1-4 for the parts outside the CDR3, the full variable domain is ETGVTQSPTHLIKTRGQQVTLRCSSQSGHNTVSWYQQALGQGPQFIFQYYREEENGRGNFPPRFSGLQFPNYSSELNVNALELDDSALYLCASSAGTATNEKLFFGSGTQLSVL.

V is TRBV18 and J is TRBJ2-7, with 8 bases matching TRBD2. V shed 3 bases, J shed 6 bases, and the junction held 4 bases outside the gene matches. This CDR3 spans 13 amino acids. Germline CDR1 and CDR2: KGHSH and LQKENI. In nucleotides, the CDR3 is TGTGCCAGCTCACCCAAGGGACTAGTCGAGCAGTACTTC. Its translation is CASSPKGLVEQYF. The full variable domain, its missing parts supplied by reference TRBV18 and TRBJ2-7, is NAGVMQNPRHLVRRRGQEARLRCSPMKGHSHVYWYRQLPEEGLKFMVYLQKENIIDESGMPKERFSAEFPKEGPSILRIQQVVRGDSAAYFCASSPKGLVEQYFGPGTRLTVT.

V usage is TRBV4-2 and J usage is TRBJ1-1; D gene ambiguous. Trimming removed 1 base at V and 10 bases at J, with 10 bases between. Germline V gene data show CDR1 as LGHNA and CDR2 as YNFKEQ. The CDR3 has 12 amino acids. CDR3 amino acids: CASSQGEYVAFF. CDR3 nucleotide sequence: TGTGCCAGCAGCCAAGGGGAGTACGTAGCTTTCTTT.

The chain combines TRBV5-1 with TRBJ1-5, with D unresolved. V lost 4 bases to trimming and J lost 6 bases, with 8 bases between them. Germline CDR1 and CDR2: SGHRS and YFSETQ. There are 12 residues in the CDR3. The CDR3 loop is CASSPQAQPQHF. The DNA for the CDR3 is TGCGCCAGCAGCCCTCAGGCTCAGCCCCAGCATTTT.

The CDR3 coding sequence is TGTGCCATCAGTGATCGGACAGGGGCGGATTATGGCTACACCTTC. This translates into CAISDRTGADYGYTF. V and J are TRBV10-3 and TRBJ1-2, with 9 bases aligning to TRBD1. Per germline, CDR1 ENHRY and CDR2 SYGVKD. The CDR3 consists of 15 residues. Trimming removed 3 bases from V and 5 bases from J; junction bases left unmatched: 7.

The V call is TRBV4-1, the J call TRBJ2-3; D might be TRBD2 (7 bases). With 4 bases removed from V and 2 bases from J, the gap between germline ends came to 10 bases. The V gene's germline CDR1 is MGHRA and CDR2 YSYEKL. CDR3 length: 14 residues. The CDR3 reads CASSPGDYTDTQYF. In nucleotides, the CDR3 is TGCGCCAGCAGCCCAGGGGACTACACAGATACGCAGTATTTT.

This clone was counted a single time. This chain links TRBV4-1 with TRBJ2-2; D perhaps matches TRBD1 (6 bases). The germline V gene has CDR1 MGHRA and CDR2 YSYEKL. The V and J ends lost 1 base and 6 bases respectively, with 15 bases between them. The CDR3 loop spans 16 amino acids. CDR3 nucleotide sequence: TGCGCCAGCAGCCAAGCCTCTCGTCAGGGGTCCGGGGAGCTGTTTTTT. Translating gives CASSQASRQGSGELFF.

The chain uses TRBV18 and TRBJ1-2; possible D gene TRBD1, 6 bases. Germline-derived CDR1 and CDR2 are KGHSH and LQKENI. The CDR3 extends over 16 amino acids. V lost 3 bases, J lost 0 bases, and 14 bases lay in between. Written as DNA, the CDR3 is TGTGCCAGCTCACCGATTGGACAGACCTCTAACTATGGCTACACCTTC. As protein: CASSPIGQTSNYGYTF.

The chain recombines TRBV11-2 with TRBJ1-2; 7 bases fit TRBD1. Germline CDR1 reads SGHAT; CDR2 reads FQNNGV. After removal of 7 bases from V and 8 bases from J, the junction contained 10 bases not matched to a gene. The CDR3 runs to 13 residues. In nucleotides, the CDR3 is TGTGCCAGCACCGAGGGGGACAGAAGAGGCTACACCTTC. The encoded protein is CASTEGDRRGYTF. Full variable domain (outside the CDR3, taken from reference TRBV11-2 and TRBJ1-2): EAGVAQSPRYKIIEKRQSVAFWCNPISGHATLYWYQQILGQGPKLLIQFQNNGVVDDSQLPKDRFSAERLKGVDSTLKIQPAKLEDSAVYLCASTEGDRRGYTFGSGTRLTVV.

The V call is TRBV6-1, the J call TRBJ1-5; D possibly corresponds to TRBD1 (5 bases). The germline CDR1 and CDR2 sequences are MNHNS and SASEGT. This CDR3 is 16 amino acids long. V was pared by 4 bases and J by 0 bases, with 13 bases between. The CDR3 nucleotides read TGTGCCAGCAGTGGGCGACAGCCCTATAGCAATCAGCCCCAGCATTTT. Encoded protein: CASSGRQPYSNQPQHF.

The genes are TRBV2 and TRBJ1-2; D is unclear. This CDR3 spans 16 amino acids. V gave up 5 bases and J gave up 0 bases, with 16 bases separating them. The V gene's germline CDR1 is SNHLY and CDR2 FYNNEI. CDR3 nucleotides: TGTGCCAGCAGTTACATCCCTGGGCGCACTAACTATGGCTACACCTTC. Residues: CASSYIPGRTNYGYTF.

The gene calls are TRBV29-1 and TRBJ2-7; 7 nucleotides match TRBD1. CDR1 and CDR2 from the germline V gene are SQVTM and ANQGSEA. The CDR3 has 11 residues. J gave up 7 bases and V 4 bases, and 4 bases lay outside the gene matches. CDR3 in DNA: TGCAGCGTTGTGGACAGGAATGAGCAGTACTTC. Protein: CSVVDRNEQYF.

The chain links TRBV29-1 to TRBJ2-7; D is possibly TRBD1 (5 bases). The CDR3 is 12 amino acids. V gave up 4 bases and J gave up 0 bases, with 7 bases separating them. Germline V gene sequence: CDR1 SQVTM, CDR2 ANQGSEA. Written as DNA, the CDR3 is TGCAGCGTTGGTGACAGCTCCTACGAGCAGTACTTC. This translates into CSVGDSSYEQYF.

This chain uses TRBV5-5 with TRBJ2-7; 11 bases are shared with TRBD2. CDR1 SGHKS and CDR2 YYEKEE come from the germline V gene (reference sequence). The CDR3 spans 15 residues. The trim removed 4 bases at V and 1 base at J, leaving 4 bases unmatched. CDR3 region: CASSVGTSGSYEQYF. The DNA of the CDR3 is TGTGCCAGCAGCGTAGGGACTAGCGGATCCTACGAGCAGTACTTC.

The chain uses TRBV18 and TRBJ2-1; the match to TRBD1 covers 10 bases. V trimming: 5 bases; J trimming: 8 bases; junction bases outside the gene matches: 6. The CDR3 is 14 amino acids. From germline, CDR1 is KGHSH and CDR2 LQKENI. The CDR3 sequence: CASSARDRGHEQFF. The CDR3 DNA reads TGTGCCAGCTCAGCCCGGGACAGGGGACATGAGCAGTTCTTC.

CDR3 nucleotides: TGTGCCAGCAGCCAAGTTTACAGGGAGCAGTTCTTC. It specifies CASSQVYREQFF. This chain joins TRBV3-1 (or the pseudogene TRBV3-2) and TRBJ2-1, with D tentatively TRBD1 (5 bases). The CDR3 contains 12 residues. The germline V and J ends were trimmed by 1 base and 10 bases, with 8 bases remaining between them. CDR1 is LGHDT and CDR2 is YNNKEL in the germline V gene (reference sequence).

This clone was seen only a few times. DNA of the CDR3: TGTGCCAGCAGTTTTGACAGGGTAGGCACTGAAGCTTTCTTT. Translation gives CASSFDRVGTEAFF. The chain carries TRBV27 and TRBJ1-1; 7 bases fit TRBD1. CDR1 is MNHEY and CDR2 is SMNVEV in the germline V gene (reference sequence). The CDR3 is 14 residues long. V lost 3 bases to trimming and J lost 4 bases; unmatched junction nucleotides: 5.

The J gene is TRBJ1-5, the V gene TRBV6-2 or TRBV6-3; the D gene is possibly TRBD1 (6 bases). The CDR3 sequence is 15 residues long. Germline CDR1 and CDR2: MNHEY and SVGEGT. V was shortened by 2 bases and J by 4 bases, with 12 bases between the two germline ends. The CDR3 spells CASSYGGAANQPQHF. In DNA form, the CDR3 reads TGTGCCAGCAGTTACGGGGGGGCAGCGAATCAGCCCCAGCATTTT.

The rearrangement links TRBV6-4 to TRBJ2-1; D is uncertain. The CDR3 totals 13 residues. The germline V gene encodes CDR1 MRHNA and CDR2 SNTAGT. V lost 4 bases and J 13 bases, leaving 17 bases between the germline ends. The CDR3 spells CASSVDSSSTQFF. The CDR3 nucleotides are TGTGCCAGCAGTGTCGATAGCTCAAGTACCCAGTTCTTC.

The rearrangement joins TRBV5-1 to TRBJ2-7, with 9 positions matching TRBD1. V dropped 7 bases and J dropped 5; count of bases not matched to a gene: 10. The CDR3 totals 14 residues. Germline lookup yields CDR1 SGHRS and CDR2 YFSETQ. The CDR3 DNA reads as TGCGCCAGCGGATTTACAGGGGGCTGGGACGAGCAGTACTTC. It codes for CASGFTGGWDEQYF.

The chain combines TRBV5-5 with TRBJ2-7; 8 nucleotides align to TRBD1. J lost 2 bases, V lost 3 bases, and 7 bases had no gene match. The CDR3 is 15 residues long. Germline CDR1 and CDR2: SGHKS and YYEKEE (reference sequence). The DNA of the CDR3 is TGTGCCAGCAGCTCTTGGACAGGGAATCCCTACGAGCAGTACTTC. Its protein product is CASSSWTGNPYEQYF.